Included here is one T cell receptor (beta chain) sequence, with context. The antigen is unknown. This specimen comes from a study of OX40 agonist ivuxolimab in advanced cancers. Study-wide context: Patients were dosed intravenously with ivuxolimab at 0.01 to 10 mg/kg every 2 weeks.

Regarding the study as a whole: More expanded clones were found, on average, in CD8+ than in CD4+ T cells.

CDR1 and CDR2 (germline): MDHEN, SYDVKM. The CDR3 length is 15 residues. The V segment lost 3 bases and the J segment 3 bases; nucleotides outside the gene matches: 5. Repertoires were generated with immunoSEQ multiplex PCR, while TCRdb's copy carries only in-frame clones and drops some. The sample carries more than 60,000 clones, roughly 84% recorded once. The V and J genes are TRBV28 and TRBJ2-1; TRBD1 agrees at 7 bases. The sequencing here drew on CD4+ or CD8+ T cells sorted from blood, taken in a trial of the OX40 agonist ivuxolimab. This receptor was taken from an adult with an advanced solid tumor such as melanoma, head and neck, liver or kidney cancer. Here the CDR3 reads CASSFLGQDYNEQFF. The CDR3 region has the DNA TGTGCCAGCAGTTTTTTAGGACAGGACTACAATGAGCAGTTCTTC.